What follows describes a single TCR beta chain. V was shortened by 8 bases and J by 3 bases, with 11 bases between the two germline ends. Germline V gene lookup returns CDR1 MNHEY and CDR2 SVGAGI. The CDR3 covers 12 residues. This specimen comes from a study of Ad26.COV2.S vaccination and SARS-CoV-2 variants. Regarding treatment: some 20 received Ad26.COV2.S at low or high dose, single or two shots; several received placebo; per-sample allocation not given. At day 63 after the first vaccine or placebo injection, samples were drawn. TCRdb's copy holds only in-frame clones and misses some; the assay was immunoSEQ multiplex PCR. The sample carries roughly 400,000 clones, 92% recorded once.

The clonotype originates from a person aged 18-65 years who received the Ad26.COV2.S COVID-19 vaccine or a placebo. The material sequenced was peripheral blood, taken in a trial of Ad26.COV2.S vaccine versus placebo. This chain connects TRBV6-5 to TRBJ2-7; D not certain. The CDR3 DNA is TGTGCCAGCTACCAAATGGGCTACGAGCAGTACTTC. It encodes CASYQMGYEQYF.